This T cell receptor beta chain was sequenced for a study of cytomegalovirus exposure and HLA in healthy donors. Some clones are missing from TCRdb's copy, which holds only in-frame ones; the method was immunoSEQ multiplex PCR. Here the sample spans about 50,000 clones, about nine tenths being singletons. This TCR came from a woman aged 25 to 39 in good health and CMV-seronegative. The sequenced sample consisted of PBMCs.

CDR3 in DNA: TGTGCCAGCAGCTTAGCCCTATCGGAAGCTTTCTTT. It translates to CASSLALSEAFF. The chain links TRBV7-9 to TRBJ1-1; D call uncertain. Germline values: CDR1 SEHNR, CDR2 FQNEAQ (reference sequence). The CDR3 has 12 residues. V gave up 0 bases and J gave up 8 bases, with 7 bases separating them.